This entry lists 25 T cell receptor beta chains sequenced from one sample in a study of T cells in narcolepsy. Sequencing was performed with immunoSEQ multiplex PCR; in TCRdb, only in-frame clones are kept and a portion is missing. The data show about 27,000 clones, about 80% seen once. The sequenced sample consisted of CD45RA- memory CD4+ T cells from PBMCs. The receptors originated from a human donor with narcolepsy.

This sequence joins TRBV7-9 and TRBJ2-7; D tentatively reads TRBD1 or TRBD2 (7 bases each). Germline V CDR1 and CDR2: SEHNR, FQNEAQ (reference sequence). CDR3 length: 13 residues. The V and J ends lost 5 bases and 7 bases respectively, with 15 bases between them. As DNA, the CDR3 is TGTGCCAGCAGCCCCAGGGGGGGGACAGAGCAGTACTTC. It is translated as CASSPRGGTEQYF. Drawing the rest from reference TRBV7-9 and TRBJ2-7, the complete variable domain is DTGVSQNPRHKITKRGQNVTFRCDPISEHNRLYWYRQTLGQGPEFLTYFQNEAQLEKSRLLSDRFSAERPKGSFSTLEIQRTEQGDSAMYLCASSPRGGTEQYFGPGTRLTVT.

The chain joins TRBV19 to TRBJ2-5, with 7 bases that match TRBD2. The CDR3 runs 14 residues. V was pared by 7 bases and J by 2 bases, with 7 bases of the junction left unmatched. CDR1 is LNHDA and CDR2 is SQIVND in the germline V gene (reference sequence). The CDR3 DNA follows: TGTGCCAGTAAGCGCGAAGCGGGGCAAGAGACCCAGTACTTC. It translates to CASKREAGQETQYF.

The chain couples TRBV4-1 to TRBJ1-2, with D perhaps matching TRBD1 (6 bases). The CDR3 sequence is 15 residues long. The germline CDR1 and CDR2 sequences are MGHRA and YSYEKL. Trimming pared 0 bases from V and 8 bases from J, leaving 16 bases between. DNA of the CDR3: TGCGCCAGCAGCCAAGAGACGGGGGGCGAATGGGGCTACACCTTC. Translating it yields CASSQETGGEWGYTF.

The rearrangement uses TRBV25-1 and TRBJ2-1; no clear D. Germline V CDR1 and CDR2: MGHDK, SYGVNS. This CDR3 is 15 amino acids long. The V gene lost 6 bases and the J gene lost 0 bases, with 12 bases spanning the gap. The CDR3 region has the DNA TGTGCCAGCAGCACCTCATCGAGCTCCTACAATGAGCAGTTCTTC. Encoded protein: CASSTSSSSYNEQFF.

The CDR3 bases are TGTGCCAGCAGTGACCGGCAGGGAGGAGAAGGCTACACCTTC. Protein: CASSDRQGGEGYTF. The chain is built from TRBV2 and TRBJ1-2; a possible D gene is TRBD1 (5 bases). Germline-derived CDR1 and CDR2 are SNHLY and FYNNEI. This CDR3 has 14 residues. V was pared by 3 bases and J by 8 bases, with 16 bases between.

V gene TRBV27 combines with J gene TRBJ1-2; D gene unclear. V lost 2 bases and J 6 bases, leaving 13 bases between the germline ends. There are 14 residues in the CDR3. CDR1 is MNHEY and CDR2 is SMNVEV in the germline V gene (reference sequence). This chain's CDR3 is CASSLRRSSDGYTF. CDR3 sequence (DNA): TGTGCCAGCAGTTTACGGCGGTCCAGCGATGGCTACACCTTC.

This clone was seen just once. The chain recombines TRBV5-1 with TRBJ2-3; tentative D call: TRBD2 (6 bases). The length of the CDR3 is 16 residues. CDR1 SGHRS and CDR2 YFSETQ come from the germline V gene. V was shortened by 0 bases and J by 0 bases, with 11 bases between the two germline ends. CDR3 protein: CASSLEAGTSTDTQYF. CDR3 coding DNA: TGCGCCAGCAGCTTGGAAGCGGGTACTAGCACAGATACGCAGTATTTT. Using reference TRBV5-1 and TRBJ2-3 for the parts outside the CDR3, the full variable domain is KAGVTQTPRYLIKTRGQQVTLSCSPISGHRSVSWYQQTPGQGLQFLFEYFSETQRNKGNFPGRFSGRQFSNSRSEMNVSTLELGDSALYLCASSLEAGTSTDTQYFGPGTRLTVL.

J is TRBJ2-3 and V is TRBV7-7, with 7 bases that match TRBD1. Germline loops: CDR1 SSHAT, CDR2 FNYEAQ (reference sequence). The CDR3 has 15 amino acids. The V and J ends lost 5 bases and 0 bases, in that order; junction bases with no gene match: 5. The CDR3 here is CASSNGDRSTDTQYF. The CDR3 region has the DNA TGTGCCAGCAGCAACGGGGACAGAAGCACAGATACGCAGTATTTT. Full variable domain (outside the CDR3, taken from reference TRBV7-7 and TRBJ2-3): GAGVSQSPRYKVTKRGQDVTLRCDPISSHATLYWYQQALGQGPEFLTYFNYEAQPDKSGLPSDRFSAERPEGSISTLTIQRTEQRDSAMYRCASSNGDRSTDTQYFGPGTRLTVL.

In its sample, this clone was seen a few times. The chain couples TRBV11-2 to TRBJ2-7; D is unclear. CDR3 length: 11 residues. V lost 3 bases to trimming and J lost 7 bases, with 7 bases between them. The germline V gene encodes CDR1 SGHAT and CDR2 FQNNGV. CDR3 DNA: TGTGCCAGCAGCTTTACGAAAGAGCAGTACTTC. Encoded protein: CASSFTKEQYF. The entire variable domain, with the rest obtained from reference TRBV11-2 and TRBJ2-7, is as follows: EAGVAQSPRYKIIEKRQSVAFWCNPISGHATLYWYQQILGQGPKLLIQFQNNGVVDDSQLPKDRFSAERLKGVDSTLKIQPAKLEDSAVYLCASSFTKEQYFGPGTRLTVT.

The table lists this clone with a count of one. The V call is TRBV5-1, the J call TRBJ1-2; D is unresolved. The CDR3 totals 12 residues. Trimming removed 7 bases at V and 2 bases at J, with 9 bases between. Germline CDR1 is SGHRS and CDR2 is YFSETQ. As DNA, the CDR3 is TGCGCCAGCCGAACGGGGAACTATGGCTACACCTTC. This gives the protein CASRTGNYGYTF.

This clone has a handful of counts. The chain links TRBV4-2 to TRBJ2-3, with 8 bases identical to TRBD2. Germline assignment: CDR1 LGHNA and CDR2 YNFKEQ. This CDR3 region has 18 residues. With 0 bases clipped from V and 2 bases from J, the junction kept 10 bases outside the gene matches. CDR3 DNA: TGTGCCAGCAGCCAAGACCCCCTCCGCGGGGGGAACACAGATACGCAGTATTTT. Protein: CASSQDPLRGGNTDTQYF.

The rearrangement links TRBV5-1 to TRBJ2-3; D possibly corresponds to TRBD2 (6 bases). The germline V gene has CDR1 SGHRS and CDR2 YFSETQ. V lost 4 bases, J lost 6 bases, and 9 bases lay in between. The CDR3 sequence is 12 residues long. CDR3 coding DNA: TGCGCCAGCAGCCTCCTAGCGGATACGCAGTATTTT. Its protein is CASSLLADTQYF.

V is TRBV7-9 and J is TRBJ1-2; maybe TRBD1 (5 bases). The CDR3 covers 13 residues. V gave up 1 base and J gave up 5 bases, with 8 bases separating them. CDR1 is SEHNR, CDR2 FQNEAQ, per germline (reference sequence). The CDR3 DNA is TGTGCCAGCAGCTTAGGGGACCCGTATGGCTACACCTTC. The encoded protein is CASSLGDPYGYTF.

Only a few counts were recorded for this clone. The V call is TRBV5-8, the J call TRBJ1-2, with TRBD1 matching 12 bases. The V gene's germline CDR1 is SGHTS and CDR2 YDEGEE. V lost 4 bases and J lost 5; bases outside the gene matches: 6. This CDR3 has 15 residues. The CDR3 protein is CASSPWDRGRYGYTF. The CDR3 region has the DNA TGTGCCAGCAGCCCCTGGGACAGGGGGCGTTATGGCTACACCTTC.

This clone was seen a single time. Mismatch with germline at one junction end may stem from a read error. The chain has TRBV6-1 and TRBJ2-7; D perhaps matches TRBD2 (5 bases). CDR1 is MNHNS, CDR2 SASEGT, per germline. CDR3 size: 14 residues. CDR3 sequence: CAISEKWEPYEQYF. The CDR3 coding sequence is TGTGCCATCAGTGAGAAGTGGGAGCCCTACGAGCAGTACTTC.

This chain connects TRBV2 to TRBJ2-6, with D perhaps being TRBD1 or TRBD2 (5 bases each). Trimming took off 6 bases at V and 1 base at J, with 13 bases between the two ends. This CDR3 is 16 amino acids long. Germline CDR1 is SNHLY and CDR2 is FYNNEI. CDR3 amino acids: CASRQDFPSGANVLTF. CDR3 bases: TGTGCCAGCAGACAGGACTTCCCTTCTGGGGCCAACGTCCTGACTTTC.

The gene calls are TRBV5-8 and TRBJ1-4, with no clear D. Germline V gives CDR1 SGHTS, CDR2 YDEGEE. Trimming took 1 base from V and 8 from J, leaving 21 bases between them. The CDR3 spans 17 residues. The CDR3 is CASSLPWTGDLGEKLFF. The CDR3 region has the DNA TGTGCCAGCAGCTTGCCCTGGACCGGAGATTTGGGAGAAAAACTGTTTTTT.

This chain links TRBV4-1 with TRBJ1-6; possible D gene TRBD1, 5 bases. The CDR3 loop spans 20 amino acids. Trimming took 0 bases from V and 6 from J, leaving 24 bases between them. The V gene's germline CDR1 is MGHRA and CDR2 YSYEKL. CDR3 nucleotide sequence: TGCGCCAGCAGCCAAGATCAGTTAAGAGGGAGGGGACTGTCTAATTCACCCCTCCACTTT. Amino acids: CASSQDQLRGRGLSNSPLHF.

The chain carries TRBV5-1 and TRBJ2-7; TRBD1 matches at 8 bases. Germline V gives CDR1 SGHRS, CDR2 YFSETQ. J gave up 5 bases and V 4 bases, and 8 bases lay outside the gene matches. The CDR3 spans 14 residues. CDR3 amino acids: CASSRQGAPDEQYF. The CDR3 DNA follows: TGCGCCAGCAGCCGGCAGGGGGCTCCGGACGAGCAGTACTTC.

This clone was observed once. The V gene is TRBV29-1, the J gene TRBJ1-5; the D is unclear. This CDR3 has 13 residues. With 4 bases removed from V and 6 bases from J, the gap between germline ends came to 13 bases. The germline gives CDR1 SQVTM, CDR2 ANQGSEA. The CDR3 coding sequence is TGCAGCGTTGTAGTGGGTGCGGGTCAGCCCCAGCATTTT. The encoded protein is CSVVVGAGQPQHF.

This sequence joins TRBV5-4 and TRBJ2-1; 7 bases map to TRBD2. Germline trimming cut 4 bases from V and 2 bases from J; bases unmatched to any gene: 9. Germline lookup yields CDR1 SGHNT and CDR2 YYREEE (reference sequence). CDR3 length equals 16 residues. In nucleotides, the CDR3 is TGTGCCAGCAGCATGGGAGGGGACCTTGCCTACAATGAGCAGTTCTTC. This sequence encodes CASSMGGDLAYNEQFF.

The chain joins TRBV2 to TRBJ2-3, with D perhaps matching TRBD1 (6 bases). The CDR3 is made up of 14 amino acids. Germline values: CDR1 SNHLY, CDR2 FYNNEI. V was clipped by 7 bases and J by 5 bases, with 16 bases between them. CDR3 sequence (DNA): TGTGCCAGCACCCTTACAGGGAATGAAGATACGCAGTATTTT. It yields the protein CASTLTGNEDTQYF.

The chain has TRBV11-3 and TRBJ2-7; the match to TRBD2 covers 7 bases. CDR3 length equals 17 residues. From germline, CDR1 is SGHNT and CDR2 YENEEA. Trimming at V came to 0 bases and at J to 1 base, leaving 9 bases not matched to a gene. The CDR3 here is CASSLDLGGLGSYEQYF. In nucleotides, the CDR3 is TGTGCCAGCAGCTTAGATCTGGGAGGGCTCGGGTCCTACGAGCAGTACTTC. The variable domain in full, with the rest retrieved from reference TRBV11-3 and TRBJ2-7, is EAGVVQSPRYKIIEKKQPVAFWCNPISGHNTLYWYLQNLGQGPELLIRYENEEAVDDSQLPKDRFSAERLKGVDSTLKIQPAELGDSAVYLCASSLDLGGLGSYEQYFGPGTRLTVT.

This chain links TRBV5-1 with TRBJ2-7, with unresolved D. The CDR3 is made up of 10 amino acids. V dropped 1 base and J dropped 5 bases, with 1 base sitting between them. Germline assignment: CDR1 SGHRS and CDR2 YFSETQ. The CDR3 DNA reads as TGCGCCAGCAGCTTGAACGAGCAGTACTTC. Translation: CASSLNEQYF.

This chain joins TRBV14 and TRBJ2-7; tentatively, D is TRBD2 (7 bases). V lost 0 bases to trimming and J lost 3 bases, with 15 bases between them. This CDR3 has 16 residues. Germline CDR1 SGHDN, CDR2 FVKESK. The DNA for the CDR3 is TGTGCCAGCAGCCAAGATTCTGGGAGGGGGGGCTACGAGCAGTACTTC. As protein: CASSQDSGRGGYEQYF.